This entry concerns a single T cell receptor (beta chain). Its antigen is unidentified. CDR3 length: 19 amino acids. Looked up from germline, CDR1 is SGDLS and CDR2 is YYNGEE. The ends lost 0 bases at V and 2 bases at J; junction bases unmatched: 14. Template for every sorted-subset replicate PCR totaled about 200 ng DNA, tens of thousands of T cell genomes. The table came from immunoSEQ multiplex PCR; TCRdb's copy has only in-frame clones and leaves some out. The data hold roughly 2.1 million clones, with under 95% observed a single time. The source of the sample is a study of shared clonotypes between healthy human individuals. Findings and caveats of the study: Naive subsets generally exceeded memory subsets in estimated richness. In having few donors, the study represented limited genetic and exposure-history diversity.

Positively selected for CCR7, the CD45RO-negative cells used as naive CD8 cells excluded terminally differentiated effector memory CD45RA+ cells. None of the donors, who were healthy HIV-negative adults, had recently had acute infections or vaccinations. The gene calls are TRBV9 and TRBJ2-3; 8 nucleotides agree with TRBD2. The sequencing sample was made of naive CD8+ T cells from PBMCs. This receptor was obtained from a man aged 18 to 29 in good health. Some clones in this sample may be carry-over from other donors' samples. The CDR3 nucleotides read TGTGCCAGCAGCGTAGCGGGTGGTAGCGGGACTTTTTCCACAGATACGCAGTATTTT. Translated: CASSVAGGSGTFSTDTQYF.